The 30 T cell receptor beta chains reported below all come from one sample, sequenced in a study of a mutant IDH1 vaccine in newly diagnosed glioma. The table came from immunoSEQ multiplex PCR; TCRdb's copy has only in-frame clones and leaves some out. The sample yields approximately 60,000 clones, roughly nine tenths seen once. No antigens are known for them. Time point noted: week 35, safety follow-up. Vaccination comprised doses that each held 300 ug of mutant IDH1 20-mer peptide, plus topical imiquimod. The sample in question was PBMCs, obtained from a glioma patient whose treatment included an IDH1 peptide vaccine. These receptors were collected from a man between 35 and 55 years old with glioma.

The V gene is TRBV6-1, the J gene TRBJ2-2; TRBD2 agrees at 10 bases. Per the germline V gene, CDR1 is MNHNS and CDR2 is SASEGT. The V gene end was trimmed by 8 bases and the J gene end by 2 bases; junction bases not matched to a gene: 5. The CDR3 is 15 residues long. The CDR3 nucleotides are TGTGCCAGCGGCGGGACTAGCGTCAACACCGGGGAGCTGTTTTTT. Its protein product is CASGGTSVNTGELFF.

The rearrangement uses TRBV7-9 and TRBJ1-1, with D unclear. Germline lookup yields CDR1 SEHNR and CDR2 FQNEAQ (reference sequence). The CDR3 length is 14 residues. Deletions cut 5 bases from V and 1 base from J, with 11 bases between. The CDR3 DNA reads as TGTGCCAGCAGCGGAGACACTGGGAACACTGAAGCTTTCTTT. This codes for CASSGDTGNTEAFF.

The gene calls are TRBV19 and TRBJ2-2; no firm D call. Germline V gene lookup returns CDR1 LNHDA and CDR2 SQIVND (reference sequence). V was pared by 5 bases and J by 1 base, with 8 bases between. This CDR3 region has 14 residues. CDR3 sequence reads: CASSGRRNTGELFF. For the CDR3, the DNA is TGTGCCAGTAGTGGGCGGCGGAACACCGGGGAGCTGTTTTTT.

The V gene is TRBV5-1, the J gene TRBJ2-2, with 8 bases identical to TRBD1. There are 15 residues in the CDR3. Germline lookup yields CDR1 SGHRS and CDR2 YFSETQ. The V segment lost 6 bases and the J segment 2 bases; nucleotides outside the gene matches: 6. CDR3 DNA sequence: TGCGCCAGCAAAGGACAGGGCTTAAACACCGGGGAGCTGTTTTTT. Its protein is CASKGQGLNTGELFF.

This clone was seen more than once but under ten times. Likely a read error: the CDR3 ends without its conserved phenylalanine or tryptophan. The DNA is omitted, as the CDR3 cannot be located on it reliably, and the CDR3 follows TCRdb's listing. The chain links TRBV3-2 to TRBJ1-5. TRBV3-2 is a pseudogene. Termini included, the CDR3 measures 8 amino acids. This chain's CDR3 is CASSPRYL.

The chain uses TRBV7-9 and TRBJ2-5; D is perhaps TRBD1 (5 bases). With 6 bases removed from V and 5 bases from J, the gap between germline ends came to 25 bases. Germline V gene data show CDR1 as SEHNR and CDR2 as FQNEAQ (reference sequence). The CDR3 extends over 17 amino acids. DNA of the CDR3: TGTGCCAGCAGTCCAAAAGGGGCGGTGGCGCCCGCGGAGACCCAGTACTTC. Its translation: CASSPKGAVAPAETQYF. Looking up the rest from reference TRBV7-9 and TRBJ2-5 gives the full variable domain: DTGVSQNPRHKITKRGQNVTFRCDPISEHNRLYWYRQTLGQGPEFLTYFQNEAQLEKSRLLSDRFSAERPKGSFSTLEIQRTEQGDSAMYLCASSPKGAVAPAETQYFGPGTRLLVL.

Concerning this clone: At one boundary the junction diverges from the germline segment, which might be a read error. The chain is built from TRBV4-3 and TRBJ2-1, with 8 bases fitting TRBD1. CDR1 is LGHNA and CDR2 is YSLEER in the germline V gene. The CDR3 totals 16 residues. The CDR3 here is CASRQDVADRVNEQFF. The DNA of the CDR3 is TGCGCCAGCAGACAAGATGTGGCGGACAGGGTCAATGAGCAGTTCTTC.

The chain has TRBV6-6 and TRBJ1-2, with D possibly matching TRBD1 (5 bases). CDR3 length: 12 amino acids. Germline V lookup: CDR1 MNHNY, CDR2 SVGAGI (reference sequence). Between the trimmed V and J ends, which lost 8 bases and 4 bases, there was a span of 11 bases. CDR3 sequence reads: CASDAGTYGYTF. The DNA for the CDR3 is TGTGCCAGCGATGCAGGGACCTATGGCTACACCTTC.

This chain links TRBV6-5 with TRBJ1-2; weak D call: TRBD1 (6 bases). The CDR3 length is 13 residues. V was trimmed by 6 bases and J by 8 bases, leaving 16 bases between them. Germline V CDR1 and CDR2: MNHEY, SVGAGI. CDR3 residues: CASRQPYGGGYTF. For the CDR3, the DNA is TGTGCCAGCAGACAACCTTATGGGGGCGGCTACACCTTC.

This sequence joins TRBV5-1 and TRBJ2-1, with 8 bases lining up with TRBD1. The V gene end was trimmed by 4 bases and the J gene end by 1 base; junction bases not matched to a gene: 4. Germline values: CDR1 SGHRS, CDR2 YFSETQ. The CDR3 has 15 residues. CDR3 sequence (DNA): TGCGCCAGCAGCACAGGACAGGGTTCCTACAATGAGCAGTTCTTC. Its translation is CASSTGQGSYNEQFF. The whole variable domain, filled in from reference TRBV5-1 and TRBJ2-1, reads KAGVTQTPRYLIKTRGQQVTLSCSPISGHRSVSWYQQTPGQGLQFLFEYFSETQRNKGNFPGRFSGRQFSNSRSEMNVSTLELGDSALYLCASSTGQGSYNEQFFGPGTRLTVL.

The chain employs TRBV19 and TRBJ2-7; TRBD2 matches at 7 bases. The trim removed 4 bases at V and 0 bases at J, leaving 9 bases unmatched. CDR1 LNHDA and CDR2 SQIVND come from the germline V gene (reference sequence). The length of the CDR3 is 16 residues. The CDR3 DNA follows: TGTGCCAGTAGTACCGCGGGGGACCTCAGCTCCTACGAGCAGTACTTC. Residues: CASSTAGDLSSYEQYF.

This chain connects TRBV7-9 to TRBJ2-7, with no clear D. V was trimmed by 5 bases and J by 2 bases, leaving 13 bases between them. The CDR3 is made up of 14 amino acids. Germline V gene sequence: CDR1 SEHNR, CDR2 FQNEAQ (reference sequence). Written as DNA, the CDR3 is TGTGCCAGCAGCCCAGGTGCCAACACCTACGAGCAGTACTTC. Amino acids: CASSPGANTYEQYF.

This clone was recorded a few times. This chain joins TRBV19 and TRBJ1-5; the D is unclear. Trimming pared 2 bases from V and 8 bases from J, leaving 13 bases between. The CDR3 loop spans 14 amino acids. Germline CDR1 and CDR2: LNHDA and SQIVND (reference sequence). CDR3 in amino acids: CASSITGLAEPQHF. As DNA, the CDR3 is TGTGCCAGTAGTATAACCGGGTTGGCAGAGCCCCAGCATTTT.

The chain is built from TRBV10-1 and TRBJ1-6, with 7 bases that match TRBD1. CDR1 and CDR2 from the germline V gene are WNHNN and SYGVQD (reference sequence). J lost 7 bases, V lost 9 bases, and 6 bases had no gene match. The CDR3 has 13 residues. CDR3 amino acids: CARPQGYNSPLHF. The CDR3 DNA follows: TGCGCCAGACCACAGGGGTACAATTCACCCCTCCACTTT.

The V call is TRBV25-1, the J call TRBJ1-2; D might be TRBD1 (5 bases). The CDR3 is 13 amino acids. V lost 7 bases and J 6 bases, leaving 15 bases between the germline ends. Germline V gene sequence: CDR1 MGHDK, CDR2 SYGVNS. The CDR3 protein is CASMRGGKDGYTF. In DNA form, the CDR3 reads TGTGCCAGCATGCGGGGGGGTAAGGATGGCTACACCTTC.

The chain links TRBV2 to TRBJ1-2; D is unresolved. The V end was cut by 6 bases, the J end by 2 bases, with 10 bases between. Germline V CDR1 and CDR2: SNHLY, FYNNEI. The CDR3 sequence is 13 residues long. The CDR3 loop reads CASRATVNYGYTF. CDR3 bases: TGTGCCAGCAGGGCGACGGTGAACTATGGCTACACCTTC.

The chain uses TRBV7-2 and TRBJ2-1, with D perhaps matching TRBD1 or TRBD2 (5 bases each). The ends were cut back, 5 bases at V and 4 bases at J, with 15 bases in the middle. The CDR3 totals 15 residues. Germline lookup yields CDR1 SGHTA and CDR2 FQGNSA. CDR3 bases: TGTGCCAGCAGCCCGCAGGGTGGGGGATACAATGAGCAGTTCTTC. It encodes CASSPQGGGYNEQFF.

The V and J genes are TRBV6-1 and TRBJ1-1; D is unclear. Germline V CDR1 and CDR2: MNHNS, SASEGT. V shed 2 bases and J shed 12 bases, with 16 bases lying between them. This CDR3 has 13 amino acids. This CDR3 reads CASSETSKSVPFF. CDR3 in DNA: TGTGCCAGCAGTGAAACCAGCAAATCTGTTCCTTTCTTT.

The chain uses TRBV4-1 and TRBJ2-7, with TRBD2 as a possible D gene (5 bases). Per the germline V gene, CDR1 is MGHRA and CDR2 is YSYEKL. Trimming stripped 4 bases from V and 4 bases from J, with 11 bases between. This CDR3 is built from 13 residues. The CDR3 loop reads CASSLALSYEQYF. The CDR3 region has the DNA TGCGCCAGCAGCCTAGCGCTAAGTTACGAGCAGTACTTC.

The V gene is TRBV7-2, the J gene TRBJ2-1, with D perhaps TRBD1 or TRBD2 (5 bases each). The CDR3 contains 14 residues. V lost 2 bases to trimming and J lost 10 bases, with 15 bases between them. Germline V CDR1 and CDR2: SGHTA, FQGNSA. The chain's CDR3 is CASSLTGTEVEQFF. CDR3 DNA sequence: TGTGCCAGCAGCTTAACCGGGACCGAAGTGGAGCAGTTCTTC.

The chain is built from TRBV6-1 and TRBJ1-1; 8 nucleotides agree with TRBD1. This CDR3 region has 14 residues. Germline loops: CDR1 MNHNS, CDR2 SASEGT. With V trimmed by 6 bases and J by 3 bases, 6 bases remained unmatched. CDR3 in DNA: TGTGCCAGCAGCGCCACAGGGGGTTACACTGAAGCTTTCTTT. This codes for CASSATGGYTEAFF.

The J gene is TRBJ2-1, the V gene TRBV4-1, with 12 positions matching TRBD2. CDR1 is MGHRA and CDR2 is YSYEKL in the germline V gene. This CDR3 is 15 amino acids long. V was pared by 2 bases and J by 8 bases, with 4 bases of the junction left unmatched. The CDR3 DNA follows: TGCGCCAGCAGCCAATCGGCTAGCGGGAGGGATGAGCAGTTCTTC. Amino acid sequence: CASSQSASGRDEQFF.

The rearrangement uses TRBV6-5 and TRBJ1-1; D might be TRBD1 (6 bases). CDR3 length: 15 residues. Trimming removed 6 bases from V and 6 bases from J, with 20 bases in between. Germline assignment: CDR1 MNHEY and CDR2 SVGAGI. The CDR3: CASRRWAGERPEAFF. The CDR3 bases are TGTGCCAGCAGACGGTGGGCAGGGGAGAGGCCTGAAGCTTTCTTT.

V usage is TRBV7-9 and J usage is TRBJ2-5; no definite D call. V lost 0 bases, J lost 4 bases, and 12 bases lay in between. In germline, CDR1 is SEHNR, CDR2 FQNEAQ (reference sequence). This CDR3 has 15 amino acids. Written as DNA, the CDR3 is TGTGCCAGCAGCTTAGCGTTGACTTGGAGAGAGACCCAGTACTTC. Amino acids: CASSLALTWRETQYF.

The table lists this clone with a count of one. The chain couples TRBV7-9 to TRBJ2-3; TRBD2 aligns across 9 bases. The CDR3 runs 14 residues. The J segment lost 4 bases and the V segment lost 5 bases, leaving 4 bases of the junction unmatched. From germline, CDR1 is SEHNR and CDR2 FQNEAQ (reference sequence). CDR3 sequence (DNA): TGTGCCAGCAGCCCTAGCGGGACAGCAGATACGCAGTATTTT. This codes for CASSPSGTADTQYF.

The chain links TRBV29-1 to TRBJ2-7; D is perhaps TRBD2 (5 bases). The germline gives CDR1 SQVTM, CDR2 ANQGSEA. The V gene lost 0 bases and the J gene lost 0 bases, with 9 bases spanning the gap. This CDR3 contains 14 residues. CDR3 bases: TGCAGCGTTGAAGATAGGACTGGCTCCTACGAGCAGTACTTC. Translation gives CSVEDRTGSYEQYF.

The chain employs TRBV7-2 and TRBJ2-7, with D perhaps TRBD1 (5 bases). The germline gives CDR1 SGHTA, CDR2 FQGNSA. The CDR3 length is 14 residues. Trimming removed 3 bases at V and 5 bases at J, with 14 bases between. The CDR3 DNA reads as TGTGCCAGCAGCTTTCAGGGAAATTCCCACGAGCAGTACTTC. Encoded protein: CASSFQGNSHEQYF.

V is TRBV7-2 and J is TRBJ2-7; no clear D. Germline assignment: CDR1 SGHTA and CDR2 FQGNSA. V was pared by 5 bases and J by 2 bases, with 10 bases between. The CDR3 extends over 13 amino acids. CDR3 bases: TGTGCCAGCAGCCCAGACCGGCCCTACGAGCAGTACTTC. Its translation: CASSPDRPYEQYF.

V gene TRBV5-6 combines with J gene TRBJ2-7; 8 nucleotides align to TRBD1. The CDR3 has 13 residues. CDR1 SGHDT and CDR2 YYEEEE come from the germline V gene. The ends lost 4 bases at V and 9 bases at J; junction bases unmatched: 9. CDR3 nucleotide sequence: TGTGCCAGCAGCCCGGGACAGGCTCAGGGGCAGTACTTC. This encodes CASSPGQAQGQYF. The whole variable domain, filled in from reference TRBV5-6 and TRBJ2-7, reads DAGVTQSPTHLIKTRGQQVTLRCSPKSGHDTVSWYQQALGQGPQFIFQYYEEEERQRGNFPDRFSGHQFPNYSSELNVNALLLGDSALYLCASSPGQAQGQYFGPGTRLTVT.

The rearrangement uses TRBV5-4 and TRBJ2-5, with a weak D call TRBD2 (5 bases). Germline CDR1 and CDR2: SGHNT and YYREEE (reference sequence). The CDR3 loop spans 15 amino acids. The germline V and J ends were trimmed by 0 bases and 5 bases, with 14 bases remaining between them. The CDR3 here is CASSLGLAPGETQYF. The CDR3 DNA reads TGTGCCAGCAGCTTGGGCCTAGCACCGGGGGAGACCCAGTACTTC.